This TCR beta chain was sequenced during a study of cytomegalovirus exposure and HLA in healthy donors. The study, taken as a whole, reports: Common viral pathogens seemed, in a later analysis, to connect with several of the most significant clusters. The study recorded more than 150 TCR beta chains that were cytomegalovirus-associated. According to an earlier analysis, most TCR beta V segments yielded productive rearrangements about 87% or about 30% of the time.

Germline lookup yields CDR1 SGHRS and CDR2 YFSETQ. CDR3 length equals 16 residues. Unmatched junction bases numbered 15, after V lost 4 bases and J lost 8 bases. A word on this clone: What it recognizes is unknown.

With 60 Vbeta and 13 Jbeta primers, the PCR was carried out. Assay: immunoSEQ multiplex PCR; the TCRdb copy retains only in-frame clones and omits some. The profile shows fewer than 100,000 clones, approximately 72% of them singletons. This chain links TRBV5-1 with TRBJ2-1; 7 nucleotides line up with TRBD1. Sequencing was performed on PBMCs. This clonotype was sampled from a middle-aged man in good health and CMV-seropositive. CDR3 loop: CASSPVDRENRHEQFF. CDR3 DNA sequence: TGCGCCAGCAGCCCGGTAGACAGGGAGAATAGACATGAGCAGTTCTTC.